Sequencing of this T cell receptor beta chain was carried out in a study of technical replicates of blood from a few donors. Using immunoSEQ multiplex PCR, the repertoire was profiled, and TCRdb retains in-frame clones only, with some absent. The table includes 74,000 or so clones, about nine tenths detected once. Germline V gives CDR1 SGHTA, CDR2 FQGTGA. Trimming took 4 bases from V and 6 from J; bases not matched to a gene: 15. There are 19 residues in the CDR3. The sample taken for sequencing was T cells isolated from PBMCs. The clonotype originates from a human donor in good health. This sequence joins TRBV7-3 and TRBJ2-2; 12 bases match TRBD2. The CDR3 loop is CASSSPRTSGVLSAGELFF. The CDR3, as DNA: TGTGCCAGCAGCTCCCCCCGGACTAGCGGGGTCTTGTCCGCCGGGGAGCTGTTTTTT.